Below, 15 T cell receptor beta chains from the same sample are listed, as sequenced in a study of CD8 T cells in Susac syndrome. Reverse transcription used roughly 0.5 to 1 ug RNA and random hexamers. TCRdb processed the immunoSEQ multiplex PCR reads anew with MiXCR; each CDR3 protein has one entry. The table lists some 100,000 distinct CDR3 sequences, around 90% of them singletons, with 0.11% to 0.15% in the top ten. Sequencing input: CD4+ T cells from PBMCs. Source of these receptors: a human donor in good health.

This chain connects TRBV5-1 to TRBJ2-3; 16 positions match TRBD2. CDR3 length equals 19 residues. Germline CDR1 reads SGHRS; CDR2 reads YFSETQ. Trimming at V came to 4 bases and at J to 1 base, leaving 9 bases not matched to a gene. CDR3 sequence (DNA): TGCGCCAGCAGCGGGGGACTAGCGGGAGGGAGGCCTCGCACAGATACGCAGTATTTT. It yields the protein CASSGGLAGGRPRTDTQYF.

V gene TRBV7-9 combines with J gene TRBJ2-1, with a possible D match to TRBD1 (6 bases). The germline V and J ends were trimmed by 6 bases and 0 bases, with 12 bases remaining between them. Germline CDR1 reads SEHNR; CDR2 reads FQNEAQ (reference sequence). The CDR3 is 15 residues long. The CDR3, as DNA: TGTGCCAGCAGTGCGCCACAGGGCTCCTACAATGAGCAGTTCTTC. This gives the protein CASSAPQGSYNEQFF.

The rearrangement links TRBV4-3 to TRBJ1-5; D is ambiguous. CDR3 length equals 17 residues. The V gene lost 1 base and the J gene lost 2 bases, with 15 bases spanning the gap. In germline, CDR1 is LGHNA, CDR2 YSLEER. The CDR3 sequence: CASSQGLGVGGNQPQHF. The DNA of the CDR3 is TGCGCCAGCAGCCAAGGGCTCGGAGTGGGTGGCAATCAGCCCCAGCATTTT.

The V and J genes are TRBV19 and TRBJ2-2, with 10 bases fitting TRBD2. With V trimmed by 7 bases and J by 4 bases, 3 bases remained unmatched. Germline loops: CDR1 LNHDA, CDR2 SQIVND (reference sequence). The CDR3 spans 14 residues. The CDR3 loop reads CASIAGGSTGELFF. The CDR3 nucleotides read TGTGCCAGTATAGCGGGGGGCTCCACCGGGGAGCTGTTTTTT.

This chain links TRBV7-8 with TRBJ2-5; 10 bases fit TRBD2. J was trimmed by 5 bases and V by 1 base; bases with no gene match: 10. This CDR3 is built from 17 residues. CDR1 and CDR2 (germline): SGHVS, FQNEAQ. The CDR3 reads CASSLDKRGGRRETQYF. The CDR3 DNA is TGTGCCAGCAGCTTAGATAAGCGGGGGGGCCGTCGGGAGACCCAGTACTTC.

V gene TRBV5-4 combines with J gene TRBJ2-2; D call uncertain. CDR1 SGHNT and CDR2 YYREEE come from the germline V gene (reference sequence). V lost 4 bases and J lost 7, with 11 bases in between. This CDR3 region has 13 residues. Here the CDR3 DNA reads TGTGCCAGCAGCCATTCTGGTGACGGGGAGCTGTTTTTT. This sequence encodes CASSHSGDGELFF.

The CDR3 DNA reads as TGTGCCACCAGCAGACTAAGACAGGGGGCGCTTGTGGACTATGGCTACACCTTC. It specifies CATSRLRQGALVDYGYTF. The rearrangement uses TRBV15 and TRBJ1-2, with 10 bases matching TRBD1. The CDR3 totals 18 residues. Germline V gene sequence: CDR1 LNHNV, CDR2 YYDKDF (reference sequence). V dropped 2 bases and J dropped 3; count of bases not matched to a gene: 12.

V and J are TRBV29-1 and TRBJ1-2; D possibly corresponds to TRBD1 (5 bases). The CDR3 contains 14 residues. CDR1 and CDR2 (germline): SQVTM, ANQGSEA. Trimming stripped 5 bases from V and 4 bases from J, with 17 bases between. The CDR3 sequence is CSVQGGSPLYGYTF. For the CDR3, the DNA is TGCAGCGTTCAGGGTGGCTCGCCCCTCTATGGCTACACCTTC.

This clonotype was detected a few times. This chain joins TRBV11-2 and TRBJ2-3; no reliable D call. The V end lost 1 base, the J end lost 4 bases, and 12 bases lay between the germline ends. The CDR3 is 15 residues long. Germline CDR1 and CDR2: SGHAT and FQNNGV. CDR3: CASSLVGRSPDTQYF. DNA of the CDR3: TGTGCCAGCAGCTTAGTCGGCCGTTCGCCAGATACGCAGTATTTT.

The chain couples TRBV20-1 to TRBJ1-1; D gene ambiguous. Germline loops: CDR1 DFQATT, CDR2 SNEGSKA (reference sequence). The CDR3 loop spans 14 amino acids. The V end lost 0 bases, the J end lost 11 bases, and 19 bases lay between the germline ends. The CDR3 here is CSARDRTVTFGAFF. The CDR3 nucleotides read TGCAGTGCTAGAGACAGAACCGTAACCTTTGGGGCTTTCTTT.

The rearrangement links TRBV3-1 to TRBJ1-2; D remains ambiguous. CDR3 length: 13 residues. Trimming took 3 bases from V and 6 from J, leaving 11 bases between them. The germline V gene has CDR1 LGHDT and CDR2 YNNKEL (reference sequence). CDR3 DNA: TGTGCCAGCAGCCATCCCCTTGGAGATGGCTACACCTTC. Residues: CASSHPLGDGYTF.

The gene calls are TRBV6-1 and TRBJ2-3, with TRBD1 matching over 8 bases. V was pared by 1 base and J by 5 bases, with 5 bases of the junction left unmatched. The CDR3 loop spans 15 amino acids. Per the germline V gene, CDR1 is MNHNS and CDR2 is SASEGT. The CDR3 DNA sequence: TGTGCCAGCAGTGAAGTGTGGACAGGGAGAGATACGCAGTATTTT. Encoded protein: CASSEVWTGRDTQYF.

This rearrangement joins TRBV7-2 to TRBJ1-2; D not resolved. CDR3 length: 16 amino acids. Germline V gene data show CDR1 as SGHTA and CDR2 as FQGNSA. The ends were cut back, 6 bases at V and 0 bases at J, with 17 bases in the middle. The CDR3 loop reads CASSRRGASPNYGYTF. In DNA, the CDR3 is TGTGCCAGCAGTCGCAGAGGTGCCTCACCTAACTATGGCTACACCTTC.

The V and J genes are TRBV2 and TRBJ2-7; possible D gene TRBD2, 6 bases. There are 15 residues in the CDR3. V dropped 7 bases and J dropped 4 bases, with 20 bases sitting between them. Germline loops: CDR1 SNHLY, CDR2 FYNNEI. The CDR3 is CASTLWGGIYYEQYF. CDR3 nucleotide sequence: TGTGCCAGCACCCTGTGGGGCGGGATTTATTACGAGCAGTACTTC.

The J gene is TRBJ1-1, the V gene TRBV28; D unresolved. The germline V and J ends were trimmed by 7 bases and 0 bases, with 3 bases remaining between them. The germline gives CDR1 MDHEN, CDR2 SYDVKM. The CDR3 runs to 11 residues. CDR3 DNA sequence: TGTGCCAGCAATATGAACACTGAAGCTTTCTTT. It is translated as CASNMNTEAFF.